Below, 5 T cell receptor beta chains from the same sample are listed, as sequenced in a study of blood T cells in healthy people across ages. Alongside a J-beta primer mix, a sample-barcoded 5' primer served in a second PCR lasting about 6 to 12 cycles. TCRdb processed the 5' RACE reads anew with MiXCR; each CDR3 protein has one entry. The table records around 1,100,000 distinct CDR3 sequences, more than 30% of them present only once. The sequencing sample was made of blood. Every receptor here comes from a young man in good health.

The chain has TRBV12-3 or TRBV12-4 and TRBJ1-4; D is possibly TRBD1 (5 bases). The CDR3 sequence is 13 residues long. Deletions cut 5 bases from V and 15 bases from J, with 19 bases between. The CDR3 DNA sequence: TGTGCCAGCAGTGATCCGGGACCGACGAAATTGTTTTTT. Protein product: CASSDPGPTKLFF.

The table lists this clonotype with a few counts. CDR3 sequence reads: CSVATSGAYTDTQYF. As DNA, the CDR3 is TGCAGCGTTGCGACTAGCGGGGCCTACACAGATACGCAGTATTTT. The genes are TRBV29-1 and TRBJ2-3, with TRBD2 matching 11 bases. The germline V gene encodes CDR1 SQVTM and CDR2 ANQGSEA. The V segment lost 4 bases and the J segment 2 bases; nucleotides outside the gene matches: 5. This CDR3 contains 15 residues.

This chain links TRBV20-1 with TRBJ1-1; the D is unclear. Germline V lookup: CDR1 DFQATT, CDR2 SNEGSKA (reference sequence). Trimming pared 0 bases from V and 10 bases from J, leaving 6 bases between. CDR3 length: 10 amino acids. In DNA, the CDR3 is TGCAGTGCTAGAGAAGCGGGAGCTTTCTTT. Protein product: CSAREAGAFF.

The table lists this clonotype with a count of one. The J gene is TRBJ1-5, the V gene TRBV7-2; tentatively, D is TRBD1 (5 bases). This CDR3 contains 15 residues. Trimming took 1 base from V and 7 from J, leaving 14 bases between them. From germline, CDR1 is SGHTA and CDR2 FQGNSA. CDR3 DNA: TGTGCCAGCAGCTTAGTTGAGGGGACGGGCCAGCCCCAGCATTTT. This gives the protein CASSLVEGTGQPQHF.

This clonotype was observed a few times. The chain is built from TRBV12-3 or TRBV12-4 and TRBJ2-1; no clear D. The length of the CDR3 is 15 residues. Trimming cost V 2 bases and J 3 bases, with 11 bases left between them. The CDR3 here is CASSLMADIYNEQFF. The CDR3 DNA reads as TGTGCCAGCAGTTTAATGGCAGACATCTACAATGAGCAGTTCTTC.